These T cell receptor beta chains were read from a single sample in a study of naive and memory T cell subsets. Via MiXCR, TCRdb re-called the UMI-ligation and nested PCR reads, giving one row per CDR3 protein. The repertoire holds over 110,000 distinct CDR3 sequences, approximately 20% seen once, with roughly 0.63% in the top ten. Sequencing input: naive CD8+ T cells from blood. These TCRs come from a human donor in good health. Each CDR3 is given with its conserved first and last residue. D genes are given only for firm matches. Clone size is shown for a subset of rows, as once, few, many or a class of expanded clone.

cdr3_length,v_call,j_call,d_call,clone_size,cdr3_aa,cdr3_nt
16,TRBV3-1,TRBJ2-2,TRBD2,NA,CASSDPGLALAGELFF,TGTGCCAGCAGCGACCCGGGACTAGCGTTGGCCGGGGAGCTGTTTTTT
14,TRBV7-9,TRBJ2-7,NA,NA,CASSSELTSYEQYF,TGTGCCAGCAGCTCCGAGCTTACCTCCTACGAGCAGTACTTC
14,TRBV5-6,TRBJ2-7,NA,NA,CASSFLQISYEQYF,TGTGCCAGCAGCTTTCTACAGATAAGCTACGAGCAGTACTTC
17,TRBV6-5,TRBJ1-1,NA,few,CASSYSLAHLENTEAFF,TGTGCCAGCAGTTACTCGTTGGCACATTTAGAGAACACTGAAGCTTTCTTT
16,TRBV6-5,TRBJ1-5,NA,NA,CASSYLGKLSNQPQHF,TGTGCCAGCAGTTACTTAGGAAAACTTAGCAATCAGCCCCAGCATTTT
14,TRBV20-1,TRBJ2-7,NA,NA,CSAREPGQPLEQYF,TGCAGTGCTAGAGAGCCCGGACAGCCTCTGGAGCAGTACTTC
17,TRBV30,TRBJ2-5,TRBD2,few,CAWSVLAGGIKGETQYF,TGTGCCTGGAGTGTACTAGCGGGAGGCATAAAGGGAGAGACCCAGTACTTC
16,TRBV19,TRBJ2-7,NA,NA,CASSIVDSSNIYEQYF,TGTGCCAGTAGTATAGTGGACAGCTCTAATATCTACGAGCAGTACTTC
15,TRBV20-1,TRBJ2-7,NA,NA,CSARERTFSSYEQYF,TGCAGTGCTAGAGAAAGGACATTCAGCTCCTACGAGCAGTACTTC
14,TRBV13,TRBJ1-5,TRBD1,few,CASSSDRGGQPQHF,TGTGCCAGCAGCTCGGACAGGGGCGGTCAGCCCCAGCATTTT
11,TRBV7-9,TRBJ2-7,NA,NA,CASSFTGEQYF,TGTGCCAGCAGCTTCACAGGGGAGCAGTACTTC
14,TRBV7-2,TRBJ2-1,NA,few,CASNLGGENNEQFF,TGTGCCAGCAACCTAGGGGGAGAAAACAATGAGCAGTTCTTC
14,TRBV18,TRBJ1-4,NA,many,CASSPPGGGEKLFF,TGTGCCAGCTCACCTCCGGGGGGAGGTGAAAAACTGTTTTTT
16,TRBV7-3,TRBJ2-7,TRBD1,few,CASSSPGQGDTYEQYF,TGTGCCAGCAGCTCTCCGGGACAGGGGGATACCTACGAGCAGTACTTC
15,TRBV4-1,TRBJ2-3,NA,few,CASSQVGQSTDTQYF,TGCGCCAGCAGCCAAGTGGGACAAAGCACAGATACGCAGTATTTT
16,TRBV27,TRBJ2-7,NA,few,CASSLSPDSVCYEQYF,TGTGCCAGCAGTTTATCCCCAGATTCCGTCTGCTACGAGCAGTACTTC
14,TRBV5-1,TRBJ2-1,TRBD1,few,CASSLGVGGWEQFF,TGCGCCAGCAGCTTGGGTGTAGGGGGCTGGGAGCAGTTCTTC
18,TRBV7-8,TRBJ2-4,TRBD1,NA,CASSLVGDRGLAKNIQYF,TGTGCCAGCAGCTTAGTAGGCGACAGGGGACTAGCCAAAAACATTCAGTACTTC
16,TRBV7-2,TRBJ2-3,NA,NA,CASSLDRVTSTDTQYF,TGTGCCAGCAGCTTAGATAGGGTCACCTCCACAGATACGCAGTATTTT
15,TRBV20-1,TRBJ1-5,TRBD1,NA,CSAAGTGPINQPQHF,TGCAGTGCTGCCGGGACAGGCCCTATTAATCAGCCCCAGCATTTT
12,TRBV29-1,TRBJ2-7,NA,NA,CSVAGTEVEQYF,TGCAGCGTTGCCGGCACCGAAGTGGAGCAGTACTTC
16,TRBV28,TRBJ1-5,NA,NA,CASSFPTAVPNQPQHF,TGTGCCAGCAGTTTCCCGACAGCCGTACCCAATCAGCCCCAGCATTTT
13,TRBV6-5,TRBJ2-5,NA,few,CASSYSKGFALWF,TGTGCCAGCAGTTACTCGAAAGGTTTTGCATTGTGGTTC
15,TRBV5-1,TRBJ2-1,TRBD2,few,CASSLGEGGHNEQFF,TGCGCCAGCAGCTTGGGGGAGGGTGGGCACAATGAGCAGTTCTTC
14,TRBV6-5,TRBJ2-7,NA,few,CASSYGPFTYEQYF,TGTGCCAGCAGTTACGGACCCTTTACCTACGAGCAGTACTTC
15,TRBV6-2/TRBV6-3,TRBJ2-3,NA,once,CASSYDRERGDTQYF,TGTGCCAGCAGTTACGACCGGGAGCGTGGAGATACGCAGTATTTT
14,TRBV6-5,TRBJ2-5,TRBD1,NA,CASSYRDSQETQYF,TGTGCCAGCAGTTATCGGGACAGCCAGGAGACCCAGTACTTC
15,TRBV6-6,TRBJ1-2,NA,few,CASSASRPVDGGYTF,TGTGCCAGCAGTGCCAGCAGGCCCGTGGACGGTGGCTACACCTTC
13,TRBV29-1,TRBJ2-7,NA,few,CSVEDGAGDEQYF,TGCAGCGTTGAAGATGGGGCGGGCGACGAGCAGTACTTC
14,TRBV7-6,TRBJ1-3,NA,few,CASSPSASGNTIYF,TGTGCCAGCAGCCCATCGGCCAGCGGAAACACCATATATTTT
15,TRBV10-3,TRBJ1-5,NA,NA,CAISAAEYSNQPQHF,TGTGCCATCAGTGCCGCCGAATATAGCAATCAGCCCCAGCATTTT
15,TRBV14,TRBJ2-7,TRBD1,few,CASSQRRGFLYEQYF,TGTGCCAGCAGCCAACGCAGGGGGTTCCTCTACGAGCAGTACTTC
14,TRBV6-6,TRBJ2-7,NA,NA,CASSSDTSSYEQYF,TGTGCCAGCAGTAGCGACACAAGCTCCTACGAGCAGTACTTC
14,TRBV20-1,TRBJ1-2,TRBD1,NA,CSADQGGGAGGYTF,TGCAGTGCTGACCAGGGGGGAGGAGCCGGTGGCTACACCTTC
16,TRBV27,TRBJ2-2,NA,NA,CASSPVVGAWAGELFF,TGTGCCAGCAGTCCCGTCGTGGGGGCGTGGGCTGGGGAGCTGTTTTTT
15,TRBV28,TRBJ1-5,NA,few,CASSSDRNSNQPQHF,TGTGCCAGCAGTTCGGACAGAAATAGCAATCAGCCCCAGCATTTT
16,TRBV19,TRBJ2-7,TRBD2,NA,CASSIEDAGGPYEQYF,TGTGCCAGTAGTATAGAAGATGCGGGAGGACCCTACGAGCAGTACTTC
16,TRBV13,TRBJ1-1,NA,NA,CASSPTTRDGRPEAFF,TGTGCCAGCAGCCCTACGACAAGGGACGGGCGCCCTGAAGCTTTCTTT
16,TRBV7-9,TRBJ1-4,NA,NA,CASSPPVDSQRGKLFF,TGTGCCAGCAGCCCCCCCGTGGACAGTCAACGGGGAAAACTGTTTTTT
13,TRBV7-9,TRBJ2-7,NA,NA,CASSFPGPYEQYF,TGTGCCAGCAGCTTCCCCGGTCCCTACGAGCAGTACTTC
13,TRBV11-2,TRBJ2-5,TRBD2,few,CASSSGAGETQYF,TGTGCCAGCAGCTCTGGAGCGGGGGAGACCCAGTACTTC
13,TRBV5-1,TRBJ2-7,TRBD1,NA,CASSTGTAYEQYF,TGCGCCAGCAGCACAGGGACAGCTTACGAGCAGTACTTC
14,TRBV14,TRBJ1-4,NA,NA,CASSQGFGVEKLFF,TGTGCCAGCAGCCAAGGGTTTGGTGTTGAAAAACTGTTTTTT
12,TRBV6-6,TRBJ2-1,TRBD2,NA,CGSGGSLNEQFF,TGTGGATCGGGAGGGAGCCTCAATGAGCAGTTCTTC
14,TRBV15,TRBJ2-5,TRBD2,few,CATSSGLAGETQYF,TGTGCCACCAGCTCGGGACTAGCGGGAGAGACCCAGTACTTC
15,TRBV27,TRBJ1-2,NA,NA,CASSLLPPSRGGYTF,TGTGCCAGCAGTTTACTGCCCCCAAGCAGGGGAGGCTACACCTTC
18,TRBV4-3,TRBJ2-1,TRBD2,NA,CASSLLFDSGTEYNEQFF,TGCGCCAGCAGCCTACTCTTCGATAGCGGGACGGAGTACAATGAGCAGTTCTTC
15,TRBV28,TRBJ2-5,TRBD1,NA,CASSYRTGGVETQYF,TGTGCCAGCAGTTATCGGACAGGGGGCGTGGAGACCCAGTACTTC
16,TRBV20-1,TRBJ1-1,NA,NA,CSARLDRGSGNTEAFF,TGCAGTGCTAGATTGGATCGGGGAAGCGGGAACACTGAAGCTTTCTTT
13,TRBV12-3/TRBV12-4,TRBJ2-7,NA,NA,CASTSALTAGQYF,TGTGCCAGCACCTCCGCGCTGACCGCCGGGCAGTACTTC
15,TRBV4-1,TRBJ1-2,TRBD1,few,CASSQVLRDRDGYTF,TGCGCCAGCAGCCAAGTGTTAAGGGACAGGGATGGCTACACCTTC